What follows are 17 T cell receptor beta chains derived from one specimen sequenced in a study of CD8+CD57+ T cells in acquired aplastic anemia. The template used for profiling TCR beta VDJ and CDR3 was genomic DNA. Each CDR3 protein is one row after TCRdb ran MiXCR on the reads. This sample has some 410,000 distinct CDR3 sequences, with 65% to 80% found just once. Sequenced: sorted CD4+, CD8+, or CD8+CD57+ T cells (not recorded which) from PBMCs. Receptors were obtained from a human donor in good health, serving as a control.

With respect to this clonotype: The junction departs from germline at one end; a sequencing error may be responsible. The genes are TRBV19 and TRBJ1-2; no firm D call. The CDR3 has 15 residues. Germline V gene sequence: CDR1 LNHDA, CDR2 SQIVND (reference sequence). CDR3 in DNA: TGTGCCAGCCTTGTAGTAGGGCAGGTTTCCCATGAGCACTCCTTC. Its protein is CASLVVGQVSHEHSF.

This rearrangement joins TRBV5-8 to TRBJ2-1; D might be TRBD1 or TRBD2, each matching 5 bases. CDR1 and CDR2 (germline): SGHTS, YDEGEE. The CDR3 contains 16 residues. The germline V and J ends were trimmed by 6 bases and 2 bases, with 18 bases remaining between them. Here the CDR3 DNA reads TGTGCCAGCATCGGGACGCGTAGGGGAACCTACAATGAGCAGTTCTTC. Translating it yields CASIGTRRGTYNEQFF.

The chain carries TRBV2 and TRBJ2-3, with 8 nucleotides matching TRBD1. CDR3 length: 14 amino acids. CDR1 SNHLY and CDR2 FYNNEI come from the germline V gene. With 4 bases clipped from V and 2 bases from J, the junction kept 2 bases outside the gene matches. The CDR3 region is CASSGQGFTDTQYF. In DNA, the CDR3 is TGTGCCAGCAGTGGACAGGGGTTCACAGATACGCAGTATTTT.

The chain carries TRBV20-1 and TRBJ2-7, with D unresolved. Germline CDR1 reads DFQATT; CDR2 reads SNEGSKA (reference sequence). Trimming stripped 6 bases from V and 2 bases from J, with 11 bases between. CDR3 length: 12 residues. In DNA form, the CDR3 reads TGCAGTGCACTCTTACCCCCCTACGAGCAGTACTTC. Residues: CSALLPPYEQYF.

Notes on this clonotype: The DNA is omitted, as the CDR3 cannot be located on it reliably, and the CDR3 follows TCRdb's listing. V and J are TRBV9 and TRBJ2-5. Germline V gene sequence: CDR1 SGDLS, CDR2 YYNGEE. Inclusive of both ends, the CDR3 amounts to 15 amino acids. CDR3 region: CASNIREYGYTFEYF.

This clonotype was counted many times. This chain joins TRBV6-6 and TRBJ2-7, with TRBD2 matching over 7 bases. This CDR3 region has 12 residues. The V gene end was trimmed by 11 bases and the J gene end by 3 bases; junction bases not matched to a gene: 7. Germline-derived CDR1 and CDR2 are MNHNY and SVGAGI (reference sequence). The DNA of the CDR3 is TGTGCCGCGTGCGGGGAGGGCTACGAGCAGTACTTC. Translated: CAACGEGYEQYF.

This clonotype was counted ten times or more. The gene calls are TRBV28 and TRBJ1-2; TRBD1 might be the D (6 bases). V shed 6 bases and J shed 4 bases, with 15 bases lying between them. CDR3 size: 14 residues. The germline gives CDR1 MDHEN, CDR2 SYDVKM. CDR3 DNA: TGTGCCAGCAGCACCTCTACAGGGCCCTATGGCTACACCTTC. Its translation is CASSTSTGPYGYTF.

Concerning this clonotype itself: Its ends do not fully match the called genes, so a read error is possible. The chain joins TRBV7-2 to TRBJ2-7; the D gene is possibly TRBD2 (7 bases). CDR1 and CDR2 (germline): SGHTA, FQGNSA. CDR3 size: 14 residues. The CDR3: CASSRGGSRSDTQF. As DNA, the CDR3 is TGTGCCAGCAGCCGCGGGGGCAGCCGCTCAGATACGCAGTTC.

This CDR3 reads CASSEPRQKYDEQFF. In nucleotides, the CDR3 is TGTGCCAGCAGCGAACCAAGACAGAAGTACGATGAGCAGTTCTTC. V usage is TRBV9 and J usage is TRBJ2-1, with a possible D match to TRBD1 (5 bases). The CDR3 loop spans 15 amino acids. CDR1 is SGDLS, CDR2 YYNGEE, per germline. Trimming took 3 bases from V and 8 from J, leaving 18 bases between them.

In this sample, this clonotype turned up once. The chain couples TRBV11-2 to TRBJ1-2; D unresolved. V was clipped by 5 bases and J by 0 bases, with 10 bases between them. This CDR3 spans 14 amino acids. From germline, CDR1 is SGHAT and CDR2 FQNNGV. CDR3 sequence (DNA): TGTGCCAGCAGCCTAATCGAGACTAACTATGGCTACACCTTC. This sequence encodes CASSLIETNYGYTF.

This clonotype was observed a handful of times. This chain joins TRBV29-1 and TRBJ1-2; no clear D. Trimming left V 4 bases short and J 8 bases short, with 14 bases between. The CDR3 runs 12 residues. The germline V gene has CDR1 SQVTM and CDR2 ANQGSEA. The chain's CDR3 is CSVGGDAYGYTF. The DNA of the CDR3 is TGCAGCGTTGGGGGAGATGCCTACGGCTACACCTTC. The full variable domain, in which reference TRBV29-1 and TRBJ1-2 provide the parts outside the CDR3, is SAVISQKPSRDICQRGTSLTIQCQVDSQVTMMFWYRQQPGQSLTLIATANQGSEATYESGFVIDKFPISRPNLTFSTLTVSNMSPEDSSIYLCSVGGDAYGYTFGSGTRLTVV.

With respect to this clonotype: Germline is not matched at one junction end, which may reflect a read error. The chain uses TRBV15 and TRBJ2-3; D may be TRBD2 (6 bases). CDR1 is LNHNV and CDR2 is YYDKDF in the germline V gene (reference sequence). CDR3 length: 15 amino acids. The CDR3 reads CASSLDAGLADTQYF. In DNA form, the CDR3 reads TGTGCCAGCAGCTTGGATGCGGGTCTAGCGGATACGCAGTATTTT.

The CDR3 protein is CSASLIRQGTQYF. For the CDR3, the DNA is TGCAGTGCTAGCCTAATTAGACAGGGAACGCAGTATTTT. V and J are TRBV20-1 and TRBJ2-3; TRBD1 matches at 7 bases. V trimming: 3 bases; J trimming: 9 bases; junction bases outside the gene matches: 9. Germline CDR1 DFQATT, CDR2 SNEGSKA (reference sequence). The CDR3 is 13 amino acids.

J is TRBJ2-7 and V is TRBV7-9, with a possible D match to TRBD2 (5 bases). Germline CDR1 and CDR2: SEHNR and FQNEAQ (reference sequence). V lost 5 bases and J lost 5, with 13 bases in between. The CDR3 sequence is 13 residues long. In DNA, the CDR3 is TGTGCCAGCAGCCCCCCGGGGTGGAACGAGCAGTACTTC. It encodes CASSPPGWNEQYF.

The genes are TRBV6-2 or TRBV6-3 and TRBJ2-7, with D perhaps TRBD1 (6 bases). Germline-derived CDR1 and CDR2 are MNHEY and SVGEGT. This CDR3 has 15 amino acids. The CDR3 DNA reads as TGTGCCTGCAGTAGAGATAGCCACAGGGCCTACGAGCAGTACGTC. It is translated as CACSRDSHRAYEQYV.

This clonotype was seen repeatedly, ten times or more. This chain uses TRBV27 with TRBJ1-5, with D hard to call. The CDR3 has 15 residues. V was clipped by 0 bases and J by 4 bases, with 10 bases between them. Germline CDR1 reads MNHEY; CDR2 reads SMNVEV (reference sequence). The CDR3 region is CASSLSVGSNQPQHF. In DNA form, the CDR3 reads TGTGCCAGCAGTTTATCTGTGGGATCGAATCAGCCCCAGCATTTT.

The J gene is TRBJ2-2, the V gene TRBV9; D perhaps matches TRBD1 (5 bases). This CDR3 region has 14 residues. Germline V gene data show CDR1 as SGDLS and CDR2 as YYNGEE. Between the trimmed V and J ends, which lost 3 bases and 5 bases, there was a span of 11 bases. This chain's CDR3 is CASSEEPGTGELFF. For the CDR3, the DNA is TGTGCCAGCAGCGAGGAACCAGGGACCGGGGAGCTGTTTTTT.